This T cell receptor (beta chain) was recovered during a study of blood T cell repertoires in COVID-19. About the study: Acute-phase and convalescent COVID-19 samples originated in the United States, Italy and Spain.

Germline values: CDR1 SEHNR, CDR2 FQNEAQ (reference sequence). V lost 6 bases and J 0 bases, leaving 11 bases between the germline ends. This CDR3 has 14 residues. Authors' data handling: Amplification from reference gene primers served as the basis for estimated nucleated cell counts. Clones were read by immunoSEQ multiplex PCR, and TCRdb kept only the in-frame ones, dropping some. V, J and clone size reflect that table, while D and trimming were determined from the DNA. The sample holds about 270,000 clones, around nine tenths seen once. The chain combines TRBV7-9 with TRBJ1-1, with D possibly TRBD1 on 5 matching bases. The sample consisted of peripheral blood. The origin of this receptor is a man between 40 and 49 years old with active or convalescent COVID-19. In nucleotides, the CDR3 is TGTGCCAGCAGGCCCGACAGAATGAACACTGAAGCTTTCTTT. It translates to CASRPDRMNTEAFF.